The next 27 T cell receptor beta chains were all read from a single sample in a study of blood T cell repertoires in COVID-19. Libraries were prepared by immunoSEQ multiplex PCR; TCRdb keeps only in-frame clonotypes and omits some of them. Of about 360,000 clones listed, approximately 88% were seen once; the top ten hold over 2%. The material sequenced was PBMCs or T cells enriched from blood (not recorded which). The source is a middle-aged woman with acute COVID-19.

This clone has only one observation. The chain employs TRBV10-3 and TRBJ1-5; D not certain. CDR1 is ENHRY, CDR2 SYGVKD, per germline. The CDR3 has 13 residues. Trimming cost V 4 bases and J 6 bases, with 10 bases left between them. CDR3 nucleotide sequence: TGTGCCATCAGTGGGGAGGAAGGTCAGCCCCAGCATTTT. This encodes CAISGEEGQPQHF.

DNA of the CDR3: TGCAGTGCTAGTATGCGGGGGGCATCCTACGAGCAGTACTTC. Translating it yields CSASMRGASYEQYF. The chain combines TRBV20-1 with TRBJ2-7; 8 bases match TRBD2. V was clipped by 3 bases and J by 1 base; unmatched bases: 5. CDR3 size: 14 residues. Germline V gene data show CDR1 as DFQATT and CDR2 as SNEGSKA (reference sequence).

The chain carries TRBV10-3 and TRBJ2-5; TRBD1 might be the D (6 bases). The CDR3 is made up of 13 amino acids. CDR1 and CDR2 from the germline V gene are ENHRY and SYGVKD. The V end lost 8 bases, the J end lost 6 bases, and 16 bases lay between the germline ends. The CDR3 here is CAIAPGEGQTQYF. The CDR3, as DNA: TGTGCCATCGCTCCAGGGGAAGGGCAGACCCAGTACTTC.

The V and J genes are TRBV30 and TRBJ2-1; a possible D gene is TRBD1 (5 bases). The V end was cut by 3 bases, the J end by 10 bases, with 10 bases between. Germline V gene lookup returns CDR1 GTSNPN and CDR2 SVGIG (reference sequence). The CDR3 extends over 11 amino acids. CDR3 coding DNA: TGTGCCTGGAGCACAGGTGGGGAGCAGTTCTTC. It translates to CAWSTGGEQFF.

This clone was seen just once. V is TRBV7-2 and J is TRBJ1-4, with D maybe TRBD1 (6 bases). Germline V gene sequence: CDR1 SGHTA, CDR2 FQGNSA. Deletions cut 2 bases from V and 6 bases from J, with 13 bases between. This CDR3 is 15 amino acids long. In DNA form, the CDR3 reads TGTGCCAGCAGCTTACAAACAGGGCTGGATGAAAAACTGTTTTTT. This translates into CASSLQTGLDEKLFF.

This sequence joins TRBV10-1 and TRBJ1-1, with D unclear. CDR1 and CDR2 from the germline V gene are WNHNN and SYGVQD (reference sequence). V lost 4 bases and J lost 2, with 17 bases in between. The CDR3 runs 16 residues. The CDR3 sequence is CASSVLIRQVNTEAFF. DNA of the CDR3: TGCGCCAGCAGTGTTTTGATTCGGCAGGTAAACACTGAAGCTTTCTTT.

The CDR3 protein is CASSSDYGYTF. CDR3 in DNA: TGCGCCAGCAGTTCAGACTATGGCTACACCTTC. This sequence joins TRBV10-1 and TRBJ1-2, with D hard to call. V was cut by 5 bases and J by 3 bases, with 4 bases left in between. Germline V lookup: CDR1 WNHNN, CDR2 SYGVQD (reference sequence). This CDR3 region has 11 residues.

The rearrangement uses TRBV7-9 and TRBJ2-1; 9 bases fit TRBD2. J was trimmed by 5 bases and V by 4 bases; bases with no gene match: 9. CDR3 length equals 16 residues. Germline assignment: CDR1 SEHNR and CDR2 FQNEAQ (reference sequence). Here the CDR3 reads CASSSVSGGYHNEQFF. In DNA form, the CDR3 reads TGTGCCAGCAGCTCAGTGAGCGGGGGGTACCACAATGAGCAGTTCTTC. Supplemented by reference TRBV7-9 and TRBJ2-1, the full variable domain reads DTGVSQNPRHKITKRGQNVTFRCDPISEHNRLYWYRQTLGQGPEFLTYFQNEAQLEKSRLLSDRFSAERPKGSFSTLEIQRTEQGDSAMYLCASSSVSGGYHNEQFFGPGTRLTVL.

The CDR3: CASSRTGAYNEQFF. The CDR3 DNA sequence: TGTGCCAGCAGTCGAACAGGGGCTTACAATGAGCAGTTCTTC. This sequence joins TRBV9 and TRBJ2-1; the match to TRBD1 covers 7 bases. The CDR3 has 14 amino acids. The V gene end was trimmed by 5 bases and the J gene end by 4 bases; junction bases not matched to a gene: 6. The germline V gene encodes CDR1 SGDLS and CDR2 YYNGEE.

The genes are TRBV5-1 and TRBJ2-1; 9 positions match TRBD1. V was clipped by 3 bases and J by 3 bases; unmatched bases: 4. In germline, CDR1 is SGHRS, CDR2 YFSETQ. The CDR3 loop spans 15 amino acids. The CDR3 DNA sequence: TGCGCCAGCAGCTACGGACAGGGGATCTACAATGAGCAGTTCTTC. Translating it yields CASSYGQGIYNEQFF.

V gene TRBV5-1 combines with J gene TRBJ2-5; tentatively, D is TRBD1 (6 bases). CDR1 and CDR2 from the germline V gene are SGHRS and YFSETQ. This CDR3 contains 14 residues. V was trimmed by 7 bases and J by 4 bases, leaving 17 bases between them. The CDR3 DNA follows: TGCGCCAGCCAACCTGGGGGCTTGGGAGAGACCCAGTACTTC. Protein sequence: CASQPGGLGETQYF.

This clone was detected only once. The CDR3 coding sequence is TGTGCCAGTAGTACCGGGACTAGCGGGGACCTCTTAAGCACAGATACGCAGTATTTT. It yields the protein CASSTGTSGDLLSTDTQYF. The chain combines TRBV19 with TRBJ2-3, with 13 bases aligning to TRBD2. Germline V gene lookup returns CDR1 LNHDA and CDR2 SQIVND (reference sequence). This CDR3 is built from 19 residues. V shed 4 bases, J shed 0 bases, and the junction held 10 bases outside the gene matches.

V gene TRBV30 combines with J gene TRBJ2-3; D uncertain. Germline assignment: CDR1 GTSNPN and CDR2 SVGIG (reference sequence). The V gene lost 3 bases and the J gene lost 1 base, with 11 bases spanning the gap. This CDR3 spans 14 amino acids. For the CDR3, the DNA is TGTGCCTGGAGCTTACGACATGGCACAGATACGCAGTATTTT. Protein product: CAWSLRHGTDTQYF.

V and J are TRBV10-3 and TRBJ1-6, with TRBD1 matching 8 bases. The CDR3 length is 12 residues. After removal of 8 bases from V and 10 bases from J, the junction contained 4 bases not matched to a gene. Germline assignment: CDR1 ENHRY and CDR2 SYGVKD. The CDR3 loop reads CAISGGGSPLHF. In nucleotides, the CDR3 is TGTGCCATCTCAGGGGGCGGGTCACCCCTCCACTTT.

This clone was seen just once. The V and J genes are TRBV5-1 and TRBJ2-3; tentative D call: TRBD2 (5 bases). This CDR3 has 15 amino acids. The germline gives CDR1 SGHRS, CDR2 YFSETQ. V lost 1 base, J lost 2 bases, and 11 bases lay in between. The CDR3 sequence is CASSLSLEATDTQYF. In DNA form, the CDR3 reads TGCGCCAGCAGCTTGAGTTTGGAGGCCACAGATACGCAGTATTTT.

This clone was detected a few times. This chain uses TRBV11-2 with TRBJ2-4; possible D gene TRBD2, 5 bases. This CDR3 has 14 amino acids. Per germline, CDR1 SGHAT and CDR2 FQNNGV. With 2 bases removed from V and 6 bases from J, the gap between germline ends came to 11 bases. The CDR3 DNA reads TGTGCCAGCAGCTTAAATAGCCTAGCAAACATTCAGTACTTC. Its protein is CASSLNSLANIQYF. Supplemented by reference TRBV11-2 and TRBJ2-4, the full variable domain reads EAGVAQSPRYKIIEKRQSVAFWCNPISGHATLYWYQQILGQGPKLLIQFQNNGVVDDSQLPKDRFSAERLKGVDSTLKIQPAKLEDSAVYLCASSLNSLANIQYFGAGTRLSVL.

The chain employs TRBV19 and TRBJ1-4; possible D gene TRBD1, 6 bases. The CDR3 totals 13 residues. The V gene's germline CDR1 is LNHDA and CDR2 SQIVND (reference sequence). Trimming left V 4 bases short and J 5 bases short, with 8 bases between. The CDR3 reads CASSNDRNEKLFF. The CDR3 region has the DNA TGTGCCAGTAGTAACGACAGGAATGAAAAACTGTTTTTT.

The chain recombines TRBV18 with TRBJ2-3; 7 bases line up with TRBD1. The CDR3 is 16 residues long. The trim removed 6 bases at V and 0 bases at J, leaving 9 bases unmatched. The V gene's germline CDR1 is KGHSH and CDR2 LQKENI. CDR3 DNA: TGTGCCAGCTCCCAAACAGGGGATTCTAGCACAGATACGCAGTATTTT. Protein: CASSQTGDSSTDTQYF.

This chain connects TRBV19 to TRBJ2-5, with 10 bases that match TRBD1. The CDR3 loop spans 15 amino acids. Germline V gene lookup returns CDR1 LNHDA and CDR2 SQIVND (reference sequence). Trimming removed 6 bases from V and 4 bases from J; junction bases left unmatched: 8. CDR3 DNA sequence: TGTGCCAGTAGCAAAGACAGGGGGCACGGAGAGACCCAGTACTTC. Protein product: CASSKDRGHGETQYF.

V and J are TRBV9 and TRBJ1-2; no definite D call. CDR1 and CDR2 from the germline V gene are SGDLS and YYNGEE. The CDR3 runs to 13 residues. Deletions cut 0 bases from V and 6 bases from J, with 9 bases between. As DNA, the CDR3 is TGTGCCAGCAGCGTAGGAGGGTCGCATGGCTACACCTTC. This codes for CASSVGGSHGYTF.

V is TRBV11-2 and J is TRBJ2-3, with TRBD2 matching 13 bases. Germline V gene data show CDR1 as SGHAT and CDR2 as FQNNGV. CDR3 size: 14 residues. V lost 5 bases, J lost 11 bases, and 7 bases stayed unmatched. Here the CDR3 DNA reads TGTGCCAGCAGCCCAGGACTAGCGGGGGCTAAGCAGTATTTT. Amino acid sequence: CASSPGLAGAKQYF.

This sequence joins TRBV5-6 and TRBJ2-5; 12 nucleotides agree with TRBD1. V shed 4 bases, J shed 5 bases, and the junction held 6 bases outside the gene matches. This CDR3 spans 15 amino acids. Germline-derived CDR1 and CDR2 are SGHDT and YYEEEE. The CDR3 region is CASSLRDRGRETQYF. For the CDR3, the DNA is TGTGCCAGCAGCCTCCGGGACAGGGGGCGGGAGACCCAGTACTTC.

The chain uses TRBV5-1 and TRBJ2-3; maybe TRBD1 (6 bases). CDR1 and CDR2 from the germline V gene are SGHRS and YFSETQ. The V and J ends lost 5 bases and 1 base respectively, with 14 bases between them. The CDR3 sequence is 15 residues long. The CDR3 sequence is CASRRKDSGTDTQYF. Written as DNA, the CDR3 is TGCGCCAGCAGGAGAAAGGACAGCGGCACAGATACGCAGTATTTT.

Only one count was recorded for this clone. The chain links TRBV7-8 to TRBJ2-3; 9 nucleotides match TRBD1. J gave up 5 bases and V 4 bases, and 7 bases lay outside the gene matches. The CDR3 covers 15 residues. The germline CDR1 and CDR2 sequences are SGHVS and FQNEAQ. CDR3 loop: CASSSDRGWKDTQYF. In DNA form, the CDR3 reads TGTGCCAGCAGCTCAGACAGGGGGTGGAAAGATACGCAGTATTTT.

This clone was observed a few times. The rearrangement links TRBV5-5 to TRBJ2-7; 7 nucleotides agree with TRBD1. V shed 3 bases and J 6 bases; nucleotides not matched to a gene: 3. The CDR3 totals 12 residues. Germline V gene lookup returns CDR1 SGHKS and CDR2 YYEKEE (reference sequence). The CDR3: CASSSTGAEQYF. In DNA form, the CDR3 reads TGTGCCAGCAGCTCTACAGGGGCCGAGCAGTACTTC.

CDR3: CASSFGAAGRDEQFF. CDR3 nucleotides: TGCGCCAGCAGCTTTGGGGCGGCCGGTCGGGATGAGCAGTTCTTC. V is TRBV5-1 and J is TRBJ2-1, with D possibly being TRBD1 (5 bases). In germline, CDR1 is SGHRS, CDR2 YFSETQ. This CDR3 is built from 15 residues. V lost 2 bases and J lost 8, with 17 bases in between. Based on the CDR3 plus reference TRBV5-1 and TRBJ2-1, the full variable domain is KAGVTQTPRYLIKTRGQQVTLSCSPISGHRSVSWYQQTPGQGLQFLFEYFSETQRNKGNFPGRFSGRQFSNSRSEMNVSTLELGDSALYLCASSFGAAGRDEQFFGPGTRLTVL.

The chain is built from TRBV7-9 and TRBJ1-3; the match to TRBD1 covers 7 bases. CDR1 and CDR2 (germline): SEHNR, FQNEAQ (reference sequence). This CDR3 is 15 amino acids long. Trimming took 5 bases from V and 3 from J; bases not matched to a gene: 7. The CDR3 DNA reads as TGTGCCAGCAGCGAAGGGGGGACAGTTGGAAACACCATATATTTT. Protein product: CASSEGGTVGNTIYF.